This TCR beta chain comes out of a study of blood T cell repertoires in COVID-19 (dated by TCRdb to the early 2020s). Notes on the research overall: Samples from collaborators originated in the United States, Italy and Spain and spanned both the acute and convalescent phases of COVID-19. The dataset comprised deeply sampled blood TCRbeta repertoires from subjects exposed to, actively infected with, or recovered from COVID-19. The sample metadata nearly always contained a de-identified subject ID, COVID-19 status, age in years and sex. The samples were drawn from the first 160 participants of the ongoing ImmuneRACE study and from some 1,300 subjects provided by 6 global collaborators. Where available, HLA class I and class II types were taken from metadata supplied by the sample provider and were not determined by assay-based typing. The repertoires were released in a freely available public database intended as a resource for research on the immune response to SARS-CoV-2. The prospective study material was composed of cDNA or gDNA derived from T cells, B-cell-depleted T cells, or PBMCs.

About this clone: Its cognate antigen has yet to be identified. Nothing much larger sits one base from this clone, and base qualities are not available.

One collaborating source in Seattle enrolled patients during active infection and followed them longitudinally through the course of disease. The collaborating institutions used their own protocols to collect whole blood in K2EDTA tubes. For TCRbeta analysis, collaborators shipped samples as frozen whole blood, isolated PBMCs, or DNA extracted from either of those sample types. TCRbeta CDR3 regions were amplified from genomic DNA using the immunoSEQ Assay, a bias-controlled multiplex PCR. As for how the authors treated the data: The number of nucleated cells in each sample was estimated by amplification of reference gene primers within the assay. To quantify the absolute abundance of each unique TCRbeta CDR3 rearrangement, sequence reads were collapsed and filtered. For each sample, productive Simpson clonality was calculated as the square root of Simpson's diversity index over productive rearrangements. As stored in TCRdb, this immuneACCESS dataset retains in-frame rearrangements with V and J assigned. A fraction of the clones does not appear; measured against another copy, unresolved V genes explain less than half of the discrepancy, and the remainder lacks a known reason. V and J calls plus clone size are reproduced from that table; the DNA served to infer D and trimming. Counted in this sample were approximately 330,000 clones; over 80% of them appeared once. The top ten hold around 8.9% of the sample.

What the research found in general, with its limitations: How much clinical and demographic metadata was included differed by source and by participant, and the metadata was provided uncurated.

The germline V gene provides CDR1 MGHRA and CDR2 YSYEKL. The germline ends are 7 bases apart after V is trimmed by 0 bases and J by 1 base. Including cysteine and phenylalanine, the CDR3 has 15 amino acids. Only CDR3 DNA is held: 45 bases, read in frame from base 1. Sequencing was performed on peripheral blood. The chain employs TRBV4-1 and TRBJ1-5, and possibly TRBD1, on 5 matching bases. The TCR sequence derives from a man aged 30 to 45 with COVID-19, enrolled during active disease. The DNA sequence is TGCGCCAGCAGCCAAGAGCGGGGCAGCAATCAGCCCCAGCATTTT. It is translated as CASSQERGSNQPQHF.